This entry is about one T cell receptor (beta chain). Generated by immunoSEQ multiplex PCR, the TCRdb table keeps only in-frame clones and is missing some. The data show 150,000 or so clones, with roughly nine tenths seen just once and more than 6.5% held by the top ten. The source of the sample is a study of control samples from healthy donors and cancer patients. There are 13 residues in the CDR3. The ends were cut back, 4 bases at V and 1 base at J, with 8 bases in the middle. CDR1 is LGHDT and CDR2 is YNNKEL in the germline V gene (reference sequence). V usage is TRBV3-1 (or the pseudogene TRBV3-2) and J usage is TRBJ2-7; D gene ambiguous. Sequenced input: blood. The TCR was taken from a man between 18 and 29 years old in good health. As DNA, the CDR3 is TGTGCCAGCAGCCGTAGAGGATCCTACGAGCAGTACTTC. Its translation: CASSRRGSYEQYF.